What follows are 17 T cell receptor beta chains derived from one specimen sequenced in a study of tumor-infiltrating lymphocytes in oesophageal squamous cell carcinoma. TCRdb itself ran the PCR reads through MiXCR, one entry per CDR3 protein. The sample shows about 25,000 distinct CDR3 sequences, around 40% of them seen only once. The sample consisted of esophageal tumor tissue. These receptors were taken from a male donor with esophageal squamous cell carcinoma.

There are a few counts of this clonotype. The chain links TRBV6-1 to TRBJ1-2; D remains ambiguous. Germline-derived CDR1 and CDR2 are MNHNS and SASEGT. Trimming took off 6 bases at V and 0 bases at J, with 11 bases between the two ends. The CDR3 extends over 14 amino acids. The CDR3 loop is CASSQEDTNYGYTF. DNA for the CDR3: TGTGCCAGCAGCCAGGAGGATACTAACTATGGCTACACCTTC.

This chain joins TRBV7-2 and TRBJ2-3, with D hard to call. Germline V gene data show CDR1 as SGHTA and CDR2 as FQGNSA. The CDR3 is 12 amino acids. The V gene lost 3 bases and the J gene lost 1 base, with 2 bases spanning the gap. The CDR3: CASSLGTDTQYF. The CDR3 coding sequence is TGTGCCAGCAGCTTGGGCACAGATACGCAGTATTTT.

This clonotype was seen repeatedly, ten times or more. A much larger clone is a single base away; this may be a read error. The rearrangement links TRBV6-6 to TRBJ2-7; 8 bases are a match to TRBD1. Germline CDR1 is MNHNY and CDR2 is SVGAGI (reference sequence). V gave up 1 base and J gave up 7 bases; unmatched junction bases: 9. There are 15 residues in the CDR3. This chain's CDR3 is CASSYLGTGTNEQYF. In DNA, the CDR3 is TGTGCCAGCAGTTACTTGGGGACAGGAACTAATGAGCAGTACTTC.

The CDR3 bases are TGTGCCAGCAGCTTGGAAAGGACTTACCCGCCCTACAATGAGCAGTACTTC. Translating it yields CASSLERTYPPYNEQYF. This rearrangement joins TRBV7-2 to TRBJ2-5, with D perhaps matching TRBD2 (5 bases). The germline gives CDR1 SGHTA, CDR2 FQGNSA. The CDR3 consists of 17 residues. Trimming pared 3 bases from V and 11 bases from J, leaving 28 bases between.

Concerning this clonotype: The junction departs from germline at one end; a sequencing error may be responsible. The CDR3 coding sequence is TGTGCCAGCAGCTTAGACGGGGTGGCCTATAATTCACCCCTCCACTTC. The encoded protein is CASSLDGVAYNSPLHF. The chain has TRBV11-3 and TRBJ2-1; maybe TRBD2 (5 bases). The CDR3 length is 16 residues. Germline CDR1 reads SGHNT; CDR2 reads YENEEA.

The rearrangement links TRBV7-9 to TRBJ2-6; 7 nucleotides align to TRBD1. The J call may be in error: the DNA end matches TRBJ2-7 better. The CDR3 runs to 15 residues. In germline, CDR1 is SEHNR, CDR2 FQNEAQ (reference sequence). The CDR3 loop reads CASSADRAVSYEQYF. CDR3 DNA sequence: TGTGCCAGCAGCGCAGACAGGGCCGTCTCCTACGAGCAGTACTTC.

This clonotype was observed once. This chain joins TRBV24-1 and TRBJ2-5; TRBD2 agrees at 7 bases. The ends lost 4 bases at V and 3 bases at J; junction bases unmatched: 7. CDR3 size: 15 residues. CDR1 and CDR2 (germline): KGHDR, SFDVKD. The CDR3 spells CATSDPSGGKETQYF. The CDR3 DNA sequence: TGTGCCACCAGTGACCCTAGCGGAGGAAAAGAGACCCAGTACTTC.

J is TRBJ2-5 and V is TRBV7-9; 9 bases align to TRBD1. Trimming removed 1 base from V and 0 bases from J; junction bases left unmatched: 9. The CDR3 is 18 amino acids. CDR1 is SEHNR and CDR2 is FQNEAQ in the germline V gene (reference sequence). CDR3: CASSLGRGQGVNQETQYF. The CDR3 nucleotides read TGTGCCAGCAGCTTAGGCCGGGGACAGGGTGTGAACCAAGAGACCCAGTACTTC.

This clonotype was counted ten times or more. The CDR3 end shows no conserved phenylalanine or tryptophan, and so a read error is likely. It is unclear where the CDR3 begins or ends on the DNA, so no DNA is shown, and the CDR3 is as TCRdb lists it. The V and J genes are TRBV7-8 and TRBJ2-6; the table's D call of TRBD2 was not tested on the DNA. Per germline, CDR1 SGHVS and CDR2 FQNEAQ. The CDR3 numbers 9 amino acids, ends counted. The CDR3 sequence is CASSLAIPL.

This chain joins TRBV10-1 and TRBJ2-1; the D gene is possibly TRBD2 (5 bases). This CDR3 comprises 14 residues. Per germline, CDR1 WNHNN and CDR2 SYGVQD (reference sequence). The V and J ends lost 0 bases and 4 bases respectively, with 7 bases between them. The CDR3 sequence is CASSESDFYNEQFF. CDR3 bases: TGCGCCAGCAGTGAGTCGGACTTTTACAATGAGCAGTTCTTC.

This clonotype was seen more than once but under ten times. The chain employs TRBV3-1 and TRBJ2-1; 9 nucleotides line up with TRBD2. The DNA end favors TRBJ2-5, so the J call may be wrong. Germline loops: CDR1 LGHDT, CDR2 YNNKEL (reference sequence). The CDR3 has 16 amino acids. DNA of the CDR3: TGTGCCAGCAGCCAAGCTTCAGCGGGGGGATTTGAGACCCAGTACTTC. Translated: CASSQASAGGFETQYF.

J is TRBJ2-1 and V is TRBV7-8; 8 positions match TRBD2. The last part of the DNA fits TRBJ2-5 better; the J call may be wrong. CDR3 length equals 16 residues. Germline lookup yields CDR1 SGHVS and CDR2 FQNEAQ. CDR3 amino acids: CASSSGGGGSIETQYF. The CDR3 bases are TGTGCCAGCAGCTCGGGAGGCGGGGGGTCCATAGAGACCCAGTACTTC.

The V gene is TRBV7-8, the J gene TRBJ2-7, with 8 bases aligning to TRBD1. This CDR3 contains 14 residues. The V segment lost 1 base and the J segment 7 bases; nucleotides outside the gene matches: 6. The germline V gene encodes CDR1 SGHVS and CDR2 FQNEAQ. CDR3 region: CASSLGDRSLEQYF. For the CDR3, the DNA is TGTGCCAGCAGCTTAGGGGACAGGTCTCTTGAGCAGTACTTC.

A note on this clonotype: Because it lacks the conserved phenylalanine or tryptophan at the end, this CDR3 is likely a read error. No DNA is shown, since the ends of the CDR3 on it are uncertain; the CDR3 is the one TCRdb lists. The chain is built from TRBV10-3 and TRBJ2-3; the DNA was not used to check the table's D call, TRBD1. The CDR3 numbers 14 amino acids, ends counted. Germline CDR1 and CDR2: ENHRY and SYGVKD. The CDR3 protein is CATLGQGNGYTFGP.

This clonotype has at least ten counts. The gene calls are TRBV12-3 or TRBV12-4 and TRBJ1-4; D is unresolved. CDR3 size: 14 residues. Trimming stripped 5 bases from V and 3 bases from J, with 10 bases between. CDR3 DNA: TGTGCCAGCAGTCCCGGGTTGGCTAATGAAAAACTGTTTTTT. Protein sequence: CASSPGLANEKLFF.

The sample holds many counts of this clonotype. The gene calls are TRBV12-2 and TRBJ2-3; TRBD2, the D gene given by the table, was not confirmed from the DNA. TRBV12-2 represents a pseudogene. There are 17 residues in the CDR3. The CDR3 sequence is CASRPQGRTSPPDTQYF. CDR3 nucleotide sequence: TGTGCAAGTCGCCCCCAGGGGAGGACTAGTCCCCCAGATACGCAGTATTTT.

This clonotype was recorded a few times. In DNA form, the CDR3 reads TGTGCCAGCAGACCTACTAGCGGGGGGGCGAACACCGGGGAGCTGTATTTT. Amino acids: CASRPTSGGANTGELYF. The chain combines TRBV7-3 with TRBJ2-3, with TRBD2 identical over 13 bases. The CDR3 is made up of 17 amino acids. V was clipped by 6 bases and J by 14 bases; unmatched bases: 20. Germline V gene sequence: CDR1 SGHTA, CDR2 FQGTGA.